What follows describes a single T cell receptor (beta chain). Its antigen is currently unknown. The data stem from a study of graft-versus-host responses after intestinal transplantation. Study-level results: Recipient marrow held GvH clones, some first seen in ileum or blood.

TCRdb keeps only in-frame clones here, not all; method: immunoSEQ multiplex PCR. Of more than 40,000 clones in the sample, about 95% were seen once. CDR1 is MNHEY, CDR2 SMNVEV, per germline (reference sequence). V lost 2 bases, J lost 3 bases, and 8 bases lay in between. The CDR3 has 13 amino acids. The clonotype comes from a human donor who was the organ donor for an intestinal transplant. This chain connects TRBV27 to TRBJ2-7; unclear D gene. This material consisted of unstimulated CD8+ T cells sorted from spleen or lymph node cells, taken before transplant. The CDR3 region is CASSLMGNYEQYF. The CDR3 coding sequence is TGTGCCAGCAGTTTAATGGGGAACTACGAGCAGTACTTC.